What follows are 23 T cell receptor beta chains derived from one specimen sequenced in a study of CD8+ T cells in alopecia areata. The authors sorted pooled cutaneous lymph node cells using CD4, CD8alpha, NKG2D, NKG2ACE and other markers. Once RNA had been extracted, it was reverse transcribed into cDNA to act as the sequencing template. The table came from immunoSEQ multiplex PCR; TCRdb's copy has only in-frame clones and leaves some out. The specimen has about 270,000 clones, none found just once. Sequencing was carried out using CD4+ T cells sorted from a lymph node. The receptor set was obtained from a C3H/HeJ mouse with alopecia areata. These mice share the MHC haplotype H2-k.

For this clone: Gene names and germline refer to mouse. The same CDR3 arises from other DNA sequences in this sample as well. Incomplete CDR3 DNA: TGCACCTGCAGTGCAGATCCCACTAGTCAAAAC. As protein: CTCSADPTSQN. The CDR3 in its entirety is CTCSADPTSQNTLYF. This chain connects TRBV1 to TRBJ2-4, with D uncertain. The read ends 4 residues before the CDR3 terminus; that terminus is restored from the germline J gene. V gave up 0 bases and J gave up 0 bases, with 7 bases separating them. The CDR3 length is 15 residues. Germline CDR1 is NSQYPW and CDR2 is LRSPGD (reference sequence).

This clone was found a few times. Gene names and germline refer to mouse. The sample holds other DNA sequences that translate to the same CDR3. The CDR3 is CASSLGTTYEQYF. The sequenced CDR3 bases are TGTGCCAGCAGTCTCGGGACAACCTAT. The J gene is TRBJ2-7, the V gene TRBV19, with a tentative D call TRBD1 (6 bases). The read falls 4 residues short of the CDR3 end, and the missing part is taken from the germline J gene. CDR3 length: 13 amino acids. Germline V gene lookup returns CDR1 FNHDT and CDR2 SITEND (reference sequence). The germline V and J ends were trimmed by 4 bases and 2 bases, with 10 bases remaining between them.

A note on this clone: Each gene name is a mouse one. CDR3 bases read: TGTGCCAGCAGTCCGCCGACTGGGTATAACTATGCT. This sequence encodes CASSPPTGYNYA. The entire CDR3 is CASSPPTGYNYAEQFF. This rearrangement joins TRBV19 to TRBJ2-1, with TRBD2 matching 7 bases. The read gets to within 4 residues of the CDR3 end, and the germline J gene fills in the rest. The CDR3 runs 16 residues. CDR1 FNHDT and CDR2 SITEND come from the germline V gene (reference sequence). The V segment lost 4 bases and the J segment 0 bases; nucleotides outside the gene matches: 7.

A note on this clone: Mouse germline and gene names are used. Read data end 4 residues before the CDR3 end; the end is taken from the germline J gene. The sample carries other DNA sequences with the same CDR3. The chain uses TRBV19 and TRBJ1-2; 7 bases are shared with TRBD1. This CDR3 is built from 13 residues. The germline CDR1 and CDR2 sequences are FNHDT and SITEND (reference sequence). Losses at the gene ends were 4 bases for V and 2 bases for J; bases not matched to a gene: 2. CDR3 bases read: TGTGCCAGCAGTTTGACAGGGAACTCC. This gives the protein CASSLTGNS. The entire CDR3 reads CASSLTGNSDYTF. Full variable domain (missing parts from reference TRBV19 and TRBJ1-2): GGIITQTPKFLIGQEGQKLTLKCQQNFNHDTMYWYRQDSGKGLRLIYYSITENDLQKGDLSEGYDASREKKSSFSLTVTSAQKNEMAVFLCASSLTGNSDYTFGSGTRLLVI.

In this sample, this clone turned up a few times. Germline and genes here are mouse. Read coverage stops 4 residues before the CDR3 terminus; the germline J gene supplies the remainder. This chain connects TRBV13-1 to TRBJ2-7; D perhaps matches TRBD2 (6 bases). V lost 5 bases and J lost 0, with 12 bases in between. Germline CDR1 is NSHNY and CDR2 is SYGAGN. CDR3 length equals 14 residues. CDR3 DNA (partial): TGTGCCAGCAGGACCGGGGGGTACTCCTAT. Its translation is CASRTGGYSY. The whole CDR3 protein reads CASRTGGYSYEQYF.

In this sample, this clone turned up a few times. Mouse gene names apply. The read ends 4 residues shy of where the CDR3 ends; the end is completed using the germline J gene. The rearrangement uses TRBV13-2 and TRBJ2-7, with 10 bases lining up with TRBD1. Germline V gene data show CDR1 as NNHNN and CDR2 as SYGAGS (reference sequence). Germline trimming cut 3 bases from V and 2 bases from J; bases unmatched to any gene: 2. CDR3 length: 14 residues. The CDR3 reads CASGGGTGAYEQYF. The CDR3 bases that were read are TGTGCCAGCGGTGGGGGGACAGGGGCCTAT.

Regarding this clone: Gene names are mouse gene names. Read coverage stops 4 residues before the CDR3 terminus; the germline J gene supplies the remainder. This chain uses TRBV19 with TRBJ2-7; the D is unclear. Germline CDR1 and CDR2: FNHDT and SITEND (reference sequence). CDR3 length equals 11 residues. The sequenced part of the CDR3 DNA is TGTGCCAGCAGTTGGAGGGAT. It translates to CASSWRD. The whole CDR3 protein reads CASSWRDEQYF.

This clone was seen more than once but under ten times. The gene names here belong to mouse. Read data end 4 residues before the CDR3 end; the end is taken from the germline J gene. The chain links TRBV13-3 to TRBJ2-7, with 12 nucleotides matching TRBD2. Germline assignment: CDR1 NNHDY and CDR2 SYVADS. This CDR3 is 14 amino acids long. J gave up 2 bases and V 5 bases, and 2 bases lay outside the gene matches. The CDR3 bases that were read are TGTGCCAGCAGGGGACTGGGGGGAGCCTAT. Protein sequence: CASRGLGGAY. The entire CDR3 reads CASRGLGGAYEQYF.

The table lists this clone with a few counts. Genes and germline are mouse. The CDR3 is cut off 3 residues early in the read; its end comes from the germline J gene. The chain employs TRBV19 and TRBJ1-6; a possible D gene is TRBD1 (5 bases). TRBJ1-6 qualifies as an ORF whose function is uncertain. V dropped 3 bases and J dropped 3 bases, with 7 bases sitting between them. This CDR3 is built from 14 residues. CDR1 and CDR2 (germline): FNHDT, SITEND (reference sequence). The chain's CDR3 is CASSRRGYNSPLYF. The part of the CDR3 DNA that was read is TGTGCCAGCAGTAGAAGGGGCTATAATTCGCCC.

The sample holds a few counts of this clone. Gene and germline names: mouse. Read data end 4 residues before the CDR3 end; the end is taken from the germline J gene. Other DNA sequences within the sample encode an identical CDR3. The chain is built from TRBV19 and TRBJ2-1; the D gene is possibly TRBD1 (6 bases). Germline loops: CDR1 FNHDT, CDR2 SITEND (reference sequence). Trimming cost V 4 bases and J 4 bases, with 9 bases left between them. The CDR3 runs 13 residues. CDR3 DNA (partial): TGTGCCAGCAGTCCACAGGGATATGCT. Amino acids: CASSPQGYA. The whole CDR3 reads CASSPQGYAEQFF. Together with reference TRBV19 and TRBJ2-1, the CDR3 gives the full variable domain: GGIITQTPKFLIGQEGQKLTLKCQQNFNHDTMYWYRQDSGKGLRLIYYSITENDLQKGDLSEGYDASREKKSSFSLTVTSAQKNEMAVFLCASSPQGYAEQFFGPGTRLTVL.

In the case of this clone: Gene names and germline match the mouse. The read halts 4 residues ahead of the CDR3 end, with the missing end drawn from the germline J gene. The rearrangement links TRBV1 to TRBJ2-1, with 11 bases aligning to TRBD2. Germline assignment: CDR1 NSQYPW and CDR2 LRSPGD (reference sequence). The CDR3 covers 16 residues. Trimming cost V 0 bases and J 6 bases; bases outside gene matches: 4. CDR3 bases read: TGCACCTGCAGTGCAGATGGGACTGGGGGACTTGCT. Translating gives CTCSADGTGGLA. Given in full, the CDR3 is CTCSADGTGGLAEQFF.

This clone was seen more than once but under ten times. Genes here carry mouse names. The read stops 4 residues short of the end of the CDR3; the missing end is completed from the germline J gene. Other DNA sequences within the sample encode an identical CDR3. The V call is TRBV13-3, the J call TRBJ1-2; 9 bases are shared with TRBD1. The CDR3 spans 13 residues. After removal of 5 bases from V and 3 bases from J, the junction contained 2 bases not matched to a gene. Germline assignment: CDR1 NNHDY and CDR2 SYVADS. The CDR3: CASRTGGYSDYTF. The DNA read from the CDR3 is TGTGCCAGCAGAACAGGGGGCTACTCC.

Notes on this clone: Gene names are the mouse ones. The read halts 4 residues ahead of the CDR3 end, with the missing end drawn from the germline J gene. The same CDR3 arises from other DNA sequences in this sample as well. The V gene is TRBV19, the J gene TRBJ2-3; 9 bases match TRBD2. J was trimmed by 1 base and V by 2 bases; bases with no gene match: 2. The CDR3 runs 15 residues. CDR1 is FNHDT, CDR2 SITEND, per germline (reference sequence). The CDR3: CASSIWGGRAETLYF. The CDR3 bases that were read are TGTGCCAGCAGTATTTGGGGGGGCCGTGCAGAA.

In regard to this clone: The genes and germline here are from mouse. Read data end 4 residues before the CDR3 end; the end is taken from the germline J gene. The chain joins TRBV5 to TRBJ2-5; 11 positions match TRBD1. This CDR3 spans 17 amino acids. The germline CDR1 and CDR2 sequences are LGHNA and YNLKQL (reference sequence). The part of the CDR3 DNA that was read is TGTGCCAGCAGCCAAACTCCCCGGACAGGGGGCGAAGAC. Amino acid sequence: CASSQTPRTGGED. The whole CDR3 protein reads CASSQTPRTGGEDTQYF.

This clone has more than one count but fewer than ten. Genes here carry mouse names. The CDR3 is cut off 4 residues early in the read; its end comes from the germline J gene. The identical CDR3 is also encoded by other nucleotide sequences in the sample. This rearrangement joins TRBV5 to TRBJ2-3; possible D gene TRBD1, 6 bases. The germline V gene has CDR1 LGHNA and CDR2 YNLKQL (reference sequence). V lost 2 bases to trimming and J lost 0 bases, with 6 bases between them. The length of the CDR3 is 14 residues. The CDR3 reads CASSQQGSAETLYF. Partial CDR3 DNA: TGTGCCAGCAGCCAACAGGGGAGTGCAGAA.

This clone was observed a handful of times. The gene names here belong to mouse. Partial CDR3 DNA: TGTGCCAGCGGTGATAGACATAGCTCCTAT. This codes for CASGDRHSSY. The entire CDR3 sequence reads CASGDRHSSYEQYF. The chain carries TRBV13-2 and TRBJ2-7; the D is unclear. The DNA ends 4 residues before the CDR3 does, and the rest of the CDR3 is filled in from the germline J gene. Germline V CDR1 and CDR2: NNHNN, SYGAGS (reference sequence). The CDR3 spans 14 residues. V shed 1 base and J shed 0 bases, with 8 bases lying between them.

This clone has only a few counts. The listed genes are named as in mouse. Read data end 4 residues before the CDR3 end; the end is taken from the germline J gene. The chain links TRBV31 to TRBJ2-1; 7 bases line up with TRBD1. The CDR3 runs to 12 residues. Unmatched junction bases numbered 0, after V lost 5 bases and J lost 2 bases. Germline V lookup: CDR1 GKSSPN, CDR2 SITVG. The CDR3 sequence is CAWDRDYAEQFF. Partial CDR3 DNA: TGTGCCTGGGACAGGGACTATGCT.

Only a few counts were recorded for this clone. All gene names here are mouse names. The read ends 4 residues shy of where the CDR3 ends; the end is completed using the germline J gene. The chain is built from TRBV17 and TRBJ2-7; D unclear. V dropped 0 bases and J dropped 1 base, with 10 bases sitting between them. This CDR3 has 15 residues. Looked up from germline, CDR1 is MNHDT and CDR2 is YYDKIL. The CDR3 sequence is CASSRDPQESYEQYF. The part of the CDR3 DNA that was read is TGTGCTAGCAGTAGAGATCCTCAGGAGTCCTAT.

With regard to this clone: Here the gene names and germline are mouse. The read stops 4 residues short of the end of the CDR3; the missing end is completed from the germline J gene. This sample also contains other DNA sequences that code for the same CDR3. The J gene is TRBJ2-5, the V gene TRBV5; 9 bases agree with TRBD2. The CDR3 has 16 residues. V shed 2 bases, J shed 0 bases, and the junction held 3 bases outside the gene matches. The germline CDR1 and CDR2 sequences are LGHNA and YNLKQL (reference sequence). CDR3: CASSQRLGVNQDTQYF. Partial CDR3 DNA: TGTGCCAGCAGCCAAAGACTGGGGGTTAACCAAGAC.

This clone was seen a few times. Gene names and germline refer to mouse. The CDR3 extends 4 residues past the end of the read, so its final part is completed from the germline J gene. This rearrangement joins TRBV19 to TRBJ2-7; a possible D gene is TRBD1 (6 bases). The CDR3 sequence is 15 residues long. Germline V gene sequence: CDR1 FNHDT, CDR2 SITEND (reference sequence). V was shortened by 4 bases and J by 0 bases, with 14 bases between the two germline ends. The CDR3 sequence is CASSFHRDNSYEQYF. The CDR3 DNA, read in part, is TGTGCCAGCAGTTTTCACCGGGACAACTCCTAT.

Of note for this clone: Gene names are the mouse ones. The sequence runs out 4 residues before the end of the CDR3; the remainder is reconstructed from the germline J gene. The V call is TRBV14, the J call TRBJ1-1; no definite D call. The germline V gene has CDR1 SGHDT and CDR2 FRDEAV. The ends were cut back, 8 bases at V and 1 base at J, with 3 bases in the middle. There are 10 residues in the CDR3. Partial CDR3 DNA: TGTGCCAGTCAAAACACA. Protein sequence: CASQNT. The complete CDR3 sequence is CASQNTEVFF.

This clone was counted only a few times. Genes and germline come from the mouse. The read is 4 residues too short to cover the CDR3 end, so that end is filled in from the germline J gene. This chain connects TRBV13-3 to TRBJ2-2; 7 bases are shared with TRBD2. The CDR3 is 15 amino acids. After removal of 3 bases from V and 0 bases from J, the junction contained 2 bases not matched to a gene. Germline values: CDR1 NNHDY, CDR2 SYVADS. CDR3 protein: CASSAWGSNTGQLYF. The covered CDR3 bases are TGTGCCAGCAGTGCCTGGGGGTCAAACACCGGG.

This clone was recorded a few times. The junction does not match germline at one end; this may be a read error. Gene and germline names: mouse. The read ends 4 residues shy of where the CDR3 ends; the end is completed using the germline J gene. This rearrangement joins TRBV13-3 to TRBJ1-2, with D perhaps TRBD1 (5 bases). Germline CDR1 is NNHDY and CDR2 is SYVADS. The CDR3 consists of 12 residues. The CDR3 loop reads CASGETASDYTF. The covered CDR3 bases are TGTGCCAGCGGTGAGACAGCCTCC.